These 26 T cell receptor beta chains were all obtained from the same sample, sequenced in a study of shared clonotypes between healthy human individuals (dated by TCRdb to 2019 to 2021). Library method: the immunoSEQ multiplex PCR assay. TCRdb re-hosts the immuneACCESS table, in-frame sequences only. Its copies lack some clones; in the studies checked, an unresolved V gene accounts for under half of them, and the cause for the rest is not known. This sample gives approximately 2,000,000 clones in total; just under 95% of them show up just once. The ten largest clones take up 0.3% to 0.45% of the sample. Input material: naive CD4+ T cells from PBMCs. The sample's cell subset or site label is to be understood as: CD45RA+ positively selected. The receptors here all came from a man between 18 and 35 years old in good health. Some clones in this sample may be carry-over from other donors' samples.

The V call is TRBV28, the J call TRBJ2-1; D is unresolved. Germline V gives CDR1 MDHEN, CDR2 SYDVKM. The CDR3 is 13 amino acids. V lost 3 bases and J lost 6, with 9 bases in between. CDR3: CASSLLVVNEQFF. The CDR3 DNA is TGTGCCAGCAGTTTGCTAGTAGTCAATGAGCAGTTCTTC.

The chain uses TRBV5-1 and TRBJ2-6; 11 bases fit TRBD2. CDR1 SGHRS and CDR2 YFSETQ come from the germline V gene. This CDR3 comprises 19 residues. V lost 2 bases to trimming and J lost 2 bases; unmatched junction nucleotides: 9. CDR3 in DNA: TGCGCCAGCAGCTTTGGGGGGCTAGCGGGAGGCGCTGGGGCCAACGTCCTGACTTTC. Its translation: CASSFGGLAGGAGANVLTF.

This CDR3 reads CASSGGPGQGYSGANVLTF. In DNA, the CDR3 is TGTGCCAGCAGTGGAGGTCCGGGACAGGGTTACTCTGGGGCCAACGTCCTGACTTTC. V usage is TRBV28 and J usage is TRBJ2-6; TRBD1 agrees at 9 bases. CDR1 MDHEN and CDR2 SYDVKM come from the germline V gene. The CDR3 loop spans 19 amino acids. V gave up 5 bases and J gave up 0 bases; unmatched junction bases: 11.

The gene calls are TRBV6-6 and TRBJ2-2; a possible D gene is TRBD1 (5 bases). V was pared by 4 bases and J by 5 bases, with 8 bases between. The CDR3 is made up of 13 amino acids. Germline lookup yields CDR1 MNHNY and CDR2 SVGAGI (reference sequence). The CDR3: CASSSRVTGELFF. The CDR3 DNA reads as TGTGCCAGCAGTTCCAGGGTTACCGGGGAGCTGTTTTTT.

This chain joins TRBV7-6 and TRBJ2-3, with TRBD2 as a possible D gene (6 bases). CDR3 length: 18 residues. V lost 2 bases to trimming and J lost 3 bases, with 21 bases between them. CDR1 SGHVS and CDR2 FNYEAQ come from the germline V gene. The CDR3: CASSLLPRWDGGTDTQYF. In DNA, the CDR3 is TGTGCCAGCAGCTTATTGCCGCGATGGGATGGGGGGACAGATACGCAGTATTTT.

Comments on this clone: In the same sample, other DNA sequences code for this CDR3. As DNA, the CDR3 is TGTGCCAGCAGTCTAGGGGGATTAGGAAACACCATATATTTT. This codes for CASSLGGLGNTIYF. The chain recombines TRBV28 with TRBJ1-3, with D perhaps matching TRBD1 (6 bases). This CDR3 comprises 14 residues. Trimming left V 5 bases short and J 4 bases short, with 12 bases between. Per germline, CDR1 MDHEN and CDR2 SYDVKM. Complete variable domain (other parts from reference TRBV28 and TRBJ1-3): DVKVTQSSRYLVKRTGEKVFLECVQDMDHENMFWYRQDPGLGLRLIYFSYDVKMKEKGDIPEGYSVSREKKERFSLILESASTNQTSMYLCASSLGGLGNTIYFGEGSWLTVV.

The V call is TRBV19, the J call TRBJ2-1, with TRBD2 matching over 13 bases. This CDR3 contains 15 residues. Germline loops: CDR1 LNHDA, CDR2 SQIVND (reference sequence). V gave up 5 bases and J gave up 8 bases; unmatched junction bases: 6. The CDR3 DNA follows: TGTGCCAGTAGTCTTAAGGGACTAGCGGGGCATGAGCAGTTCTTC. Protein sequence: CASSLKGLAGHEQFF.

This clone occurred once. The chain combines TRBV7-9 with TRBJ1-1; no clear D gene. The CDR3 covers 13 residues. Germline assignment: CDR1 SEHNR and CDR2 FQNEAQ (reference sequence). The ends were cut back, 8 bases at V and 3 bases at J, with 13 bases in the middle. CDR3 nucleotide sequence: TGTGCCAGCGAAAGGAGGTGGGACACTGAAGCTTTCTTT. It codes for CASERRWDTEAFF.

This clone was recorded only once. The CDR3 DNA sequence: TGTGCCAGCGGATATAAGGGCGGACCTAGCACAGATACGCAGTATTTT. This sequence encodes CASGYKGGPSTDTQYF. The rearrangement links TRBV7-8 to TRBJ2-3, with D hard to call. Trimming took off 8 bases at V and 0 bases at J, with 18 bases between the two ends. CDR1 SGHVS and CDR2 FQNEAQ come from the germline V gene. CDR3 length: 16 residues.

For this clone: An end of the junction differs from the germline gene, which may be a read error. This sequence joins TRBV19 and TRBJ1-3; D remains unclear. The CDR3 totals 16 residues. Germline values: CDR1 LNHDA, CDR2 SQIVND (reference sequence). The CDR3: CASSIGGGSSGNTIYF. The CDR3 DNA reads as TGTGCCAGTAGCATAGGTGGCGGGTCCTCTGGAAACACCATATATTTT.

The genes are TRBV13 and TRBJ2-7; tentatively, D is TRBD1 (5 bases). This CDR3 region has 13 residues. V was trimmed by 5 bases and J by 7 bases, leaving 15 bases between them. Germline V gene lookup returns CDR1 PRHDT and CDR2 FYEKMQ (reference sequence). The CDR3 DNA sequence: TGTGCCAGCAGCGAATACAGGTTGGAGGAGCAGTACTTC. Translating it yields CASSEYRLEEQYF.

This chain uses TRBV18 with TRBJ1-2; 8 bases fit TRBD1. The CDR3 loop spans 15 amino acids. Germline V gives CDR1 KGHSH, CDR2 LQKENI. J was trimmed by 5 bases and V by 6 bases; bases with no gene match: 11. Written as DNA, the CDR3 is TGTGCCAGCTCGCGGCGGGACAGGACCTTATATGGCTACACCTTC. It encodes CASSRRDRTLYGYTF.

The genes are TRBV7-2 and TRBJ2-7; 8 nucleotides line up with TRBD1. J lost 7 bases, V lost 4 bases, and 3 bases had no gene match. The germline V gene has CDR1 SGHTA and CDR2 FQGNSA. The CDR3 length is 12 residues. The CDR3 sequence: CASSSTGGEQYF. The CDR3 nucleotides are TGTGCCAGCAGCTCAACAGGGGGAGAGCAGTACTTC.

V is TRBV7-2 and J is TRBJ1-1, with D uncertain. The CDR3 extends over 13 amino acids. V was clipped by 6 bases and J by 3 bases, with 11 bases between them. Germline V gene sequence: CDR1 SGHTA, CDR2 FQGNSA. The CDR3: CASRVSRYTEAFF. The CDR3, as DNA: TGTGCCAGCAGGGTGAGCAGGTACACTGAAGCTTTCTTT.

The chain uses TRBV7-3 and TRBJ2-2; 14 nucleotides align to TRBD2. The CDR3 has 17 amino acids. Unmatched junction bases numbered 4, after V lost 4 bases and J lost 3 bases. CDR1 and CDR2 (germline): SGHTA, FQGTGA. CDR3 bases: TGTGCCAGCAGCTCGGGACTAGCGGGAGTACACACCGGGGAGCTGTTTTTT. It encodes CASSSGLAGVHTGELFF.

The rearrangement uses TRBV19 and TRBJ1-5, with D unclear. Looked up from germline, CDR1 is LNHDA and CDR2 is SQIVND (reference sequence). The CDR3 totals 15 residues. V lost 3 bases to trimming and J lost 5 bases, with 14 bases between them. The CDR3 DNA reads TGTGCCAGTAGTATCCCCCGGCGGGGATATCAGCCCCAGCATTTT. Translated, it gives CASSIPRRGYQPQHF.

This clone was picked up one time. The chain is built from TRBV19 and TRBJ1-4, with D perhaps TRBD1 (5 bases). The V gene lost 3 bases and the J gene lost 7 bases, with 15 bases spanning the gap. Per germline, CDR1 LNHDA and CDR2 SQIVND (reference sequence). This CDR3 has 15 amino acids. The CDR3 here is CASSMGESRVEKLFF. The CDR3 DNA reads as TGTGCCAGTAGTATGGGGGAAAGTCGGGTTGAAAAACTGTTTTTT. The full variable domain, with the rest looked up from reference TRBV19 and TRBJ1-4, is DGGITQSPKYLFRKEGQNVTLSCEQNLNHDAMYWYRQDPGQGLRLIYYSQIVNDFQKGDIAEGYSVSREKKESFPLTVTSAQKNPTAFYLCASSMGESRVEKLFFGSGTQLSVL.

The chain's CDR3 is CASTGLAGRSYEQYF. DNA of the CDR3: TGCGCCAGCACCGGACTAGCGGGCCGCTCCTACGAGCAGTACTTC. V and J are TRBV10-2 and TRBJ2-7; 11 bases fit TRBD2. The CDR3 is 15 amino acids. From germline, CDR1 is WSHSY and CDR2 SAAADI. V lost 7 bases and J lost 0; bases outside the gene matches: 5.

The CDR3, as DNA: TGTGCCAGCAGTTTCAGGCGGAACACCGGGGAGCTGTTTTTT. Its translation is CASSFRRNTGELFF. The J gene is TRBJ2-2, the V gene TRBV5-4; D remains unclear. The CDR3 runs to 14 residues. V was pared by 5 bases and J by 1 base, with 9 bases between. Germline CDR1 is SGHNT and CDR2 is YYREEE (reference sequence).

The chain uses TRBV28 and TRBJ1-5; D perhaps matches TRBD1 (5 bases). CDR1 MDHEN and CDR2 SYDVKM come from the germline V gene. The CDR3 runs 12 residues. The V end was cut by 8 bases, the J end by 5 bases, with 10 bases between. The CDR3 sequence is CASGMTDQPQHF. The CDR3 nucleotides are TGTGCCAGCGGGATGACAGATCAGCCCCAGCATTTT.

This clone was recorded once. The rearrangement joins TRBV19 to TRBJ1-1; no definite D call. Germline V CDR1 and CDR2: LNHDA, SQIVND (reference sequence). V was pared by 8 bases and J by 1 base, with 20 bases between. This CDR3 has 16 amino acids. The DNA of the CDR3 is TGTGCCAGTGCAATCTTCAACCTGAGGGAGAACACTGAAGCTTTCTTT. Its protein product is CASAIFNLRENTEAFF. Complete variable domain (other parts from reference TRBV19 and TRBJ1-1): DGGITQSPKYLFRKEGQNVTLSCEQNLNHDAMYWYRQDPGQGLRLIYYSQIVNDFQKGDIAEGYSVSREKKESFPLTVTSAQKNPTAFYLCASAIFNLRENTEAFFGQGTRLTVV.

The chain combines TRBV5-1 with TRBJ1-1; no definite D call. The CDR3 extends over 14 amino acids. Per the germline V gene, CDR1 is SGHRS and CDR2 is YFSETQ. V lost 0 bases, J lost 6 bases, and 12 bases lay in between. DNA of the CDR3: TGCGCCAGCAGCTTGGGCCCGGCCAGCTCTGAAGCTTTCTTT. Translating it yields CASSLGPASSEAFF.

The J gene is TRBJ1-1, the V gene TRBV7-6; D is unclear. V lost 5 bases, J lost 0 bases, and 13 bases lay in between. This CDR3 contains 15 residues. Germline-derived CDR1 and CDR2 are SGHVS and FNYEAQ. CDR3 amino acids: CASSALPGVNTEAFF. Here the CDR3 DNA reads TGTGCCAGCAGCGCTTTGCCCGGGGTGAACACTGAAGCTTTCTTT.

The chain links TRBV30 to TRBJ1-4; D is uncertain. Germline CDR1 reads GTSNPN; CDR2 reads SVGIG (reference sequence). Trimming removed 1 base from V and 2 bases from J, with 8 bases in between. This CDR3 has 14 residues. The CDR3 nucleotides are TGTGCCTGGAGTGCCGGTTCTACTAATGAAAAACTGTTTTTT. Translated: CAWSAGSTNEKLFF.

As regards this clone: This sample also contains other DNA sequences that code for the same CDR3. The CDR3 loop is CASSYSGQGSYEQYF. CDR3 sequence (DNA): TGTGCCAGCAGTTACTCGGGACAGGGCTCCTACGAGCAGTACTTC. The rearrangement uses TRBV6-5 and TRBJ2-7, with 9 bases matching TRBD1. The V segment lost 0 bases and the J segment 0 bases; nucleotides outside the gene matches: 0. CDR1 and CDR2 from the germline V gene are MNHEY and SVGAGI. CDR3 length: 15 amino acids.

As to this clone: This same CDR3 is encoded by further DNA sequences in the sample. This chain links TRBV5-1 with TRBJ2-7, with 11 nucleotides matching TRBD2. CDR1 SGHRS and CDR2 YFSETQ come from the germline V gene. The trim removed 4 bases at V and 2 bases at J, leaving 8 bases unmatched. This CDR3 has 16 residues. DNA of the CDR3: TGCGCCAGCAGCCAAGGCTTAGCGGGAGGGCCCTACGAGCAGTACTTC. As protein: CASSQGLAGGPYEQYF.